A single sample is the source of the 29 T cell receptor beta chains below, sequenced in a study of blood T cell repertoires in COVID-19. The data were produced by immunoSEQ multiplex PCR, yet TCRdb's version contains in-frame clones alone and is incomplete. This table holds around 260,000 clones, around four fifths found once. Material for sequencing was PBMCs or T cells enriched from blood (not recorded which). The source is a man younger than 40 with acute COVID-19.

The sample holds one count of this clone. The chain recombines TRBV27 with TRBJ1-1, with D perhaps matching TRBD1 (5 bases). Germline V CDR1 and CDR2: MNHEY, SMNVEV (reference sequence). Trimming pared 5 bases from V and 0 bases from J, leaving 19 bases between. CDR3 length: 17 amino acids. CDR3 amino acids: CASSRPSNQGLNTEAFF. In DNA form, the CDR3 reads TGTGCCAGCAGTCGCCCATCCAATCAGGGCCTGAACACTGAAGCTTTCTTT.

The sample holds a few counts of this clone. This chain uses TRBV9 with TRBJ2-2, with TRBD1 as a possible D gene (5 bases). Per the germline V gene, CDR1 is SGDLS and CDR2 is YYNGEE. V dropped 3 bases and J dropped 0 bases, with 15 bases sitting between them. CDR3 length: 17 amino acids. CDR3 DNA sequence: TGTGCCAGCAGCGCCCAACAGGTCTTCGCGAACACCGGGGAGCTGTTTTTT. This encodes CASSAQQVFANTGELFF.

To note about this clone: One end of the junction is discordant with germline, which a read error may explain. CDR3 protein: CASSLSGSYNEQFF. In DNA, the CDR3 is TGTGCCAGCAGCTTGTCGGGCTCCTACAATGAGCAGTTCTTC. The J gene is TRBJ2-1, the V gene TRBV5-1; D gene unclear. The CDR3 is 14 residues long. Germline V gene data show CDR1 as SGHRS and CDR2 as YFSETQ.

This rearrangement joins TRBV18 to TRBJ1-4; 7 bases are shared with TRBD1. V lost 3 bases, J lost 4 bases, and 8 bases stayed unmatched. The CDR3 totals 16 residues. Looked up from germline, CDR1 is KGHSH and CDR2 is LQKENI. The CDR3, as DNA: TGTGCCAGCTCACCCCAAAAGACAGGGATTAATGAAAAACTGTTTTTT. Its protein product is CASSPQKTGINEKLFF. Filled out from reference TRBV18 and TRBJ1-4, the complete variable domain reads NAGVMQNPRHLVRRRGQEARLRCSPMKGHSHVYWYRQLPEEGLKFMVYLQKENIIDESGMPKERFSAEFPKEGPSILRIQQVVRGDSAAYFCASSPQKTGINEKLFFGSGTQLSVL.

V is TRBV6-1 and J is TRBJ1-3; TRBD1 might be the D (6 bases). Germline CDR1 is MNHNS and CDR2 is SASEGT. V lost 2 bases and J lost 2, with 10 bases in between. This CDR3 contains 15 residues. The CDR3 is CASSETTGTGNTIYF. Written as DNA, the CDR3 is TGTGCCAGCAGTGAAACAACAGGGACTGGAAACACCATATATTTT.

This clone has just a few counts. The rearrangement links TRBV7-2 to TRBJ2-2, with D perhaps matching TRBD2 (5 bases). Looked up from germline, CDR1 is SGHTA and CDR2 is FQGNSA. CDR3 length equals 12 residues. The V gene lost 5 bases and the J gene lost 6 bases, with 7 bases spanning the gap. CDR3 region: CASSPRAGELFF. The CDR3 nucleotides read TGTGCCAGCAGCCCGCGGGCCGGGGAGCTGTTTTTT.

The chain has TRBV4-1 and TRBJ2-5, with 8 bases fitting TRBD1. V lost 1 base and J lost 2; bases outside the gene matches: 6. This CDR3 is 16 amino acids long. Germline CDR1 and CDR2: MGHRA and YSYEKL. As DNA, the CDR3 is TGCGCCAGCAGCCAAGCCGGGACAGGACCGCAAGAGACCCAGTACTTC. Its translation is CASSQAGTGPQETQYF.

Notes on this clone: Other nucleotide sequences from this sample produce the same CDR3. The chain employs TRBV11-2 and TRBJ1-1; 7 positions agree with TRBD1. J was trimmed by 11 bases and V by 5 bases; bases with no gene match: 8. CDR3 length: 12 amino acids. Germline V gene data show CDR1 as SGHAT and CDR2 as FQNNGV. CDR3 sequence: CASSRDRERAFF. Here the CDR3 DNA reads TGTGCCAGCAGCAGAGACAGGGAACGGGCTTTCTTT.

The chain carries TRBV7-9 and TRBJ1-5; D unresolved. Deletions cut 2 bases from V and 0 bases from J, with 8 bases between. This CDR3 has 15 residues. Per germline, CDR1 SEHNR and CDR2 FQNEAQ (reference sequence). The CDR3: CASSLSGNSNQPQHF. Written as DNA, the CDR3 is TGTGCCAGCAGCTTATCAGGCAATAGCAATCAGCCCCAGCATTTT.

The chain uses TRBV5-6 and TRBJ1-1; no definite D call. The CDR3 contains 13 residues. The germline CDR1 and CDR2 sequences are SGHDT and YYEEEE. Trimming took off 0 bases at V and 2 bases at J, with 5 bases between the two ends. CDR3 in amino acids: CASSLGGNTEAFF. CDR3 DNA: TGTGCCAGCAGCTTGGGAGGAAACACTGAAGCTTTCTTT.

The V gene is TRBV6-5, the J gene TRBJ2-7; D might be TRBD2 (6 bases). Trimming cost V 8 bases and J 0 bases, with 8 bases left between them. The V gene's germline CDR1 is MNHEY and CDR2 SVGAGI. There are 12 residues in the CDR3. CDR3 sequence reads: CASGGNSYEQYV. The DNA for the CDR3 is TGTGCCAGCGGGGGGAACTCCTACGAGCAGTACGTC.

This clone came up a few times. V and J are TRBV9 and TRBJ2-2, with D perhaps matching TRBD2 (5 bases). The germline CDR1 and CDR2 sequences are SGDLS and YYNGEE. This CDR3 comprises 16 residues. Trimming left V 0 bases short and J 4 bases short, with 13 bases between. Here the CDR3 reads CASSVEHRGSTGELFF. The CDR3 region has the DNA TGTGCCAGCAGCGTAGAACACCGGGGTTCCACCGGGGAGCTGTTTTTT.

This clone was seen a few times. The CDR3 loop reads CAINRGAENTEAFF. The CDR3 region has the DNA TGTGCCATAAATAGGGGCGCAGAGAACACTGAAGCTTTCTTT. The V gene is TRBV2, the J gene TRBJ1-1; tentatively, D is TRBD1 (5 bases). V lost 10 bases and J 1 base, leaving 16 bases between the germline ends. From germline, CDR1 is SNHLY and CDR2 FYNNEI. The CDR3 has 14 amino acids.

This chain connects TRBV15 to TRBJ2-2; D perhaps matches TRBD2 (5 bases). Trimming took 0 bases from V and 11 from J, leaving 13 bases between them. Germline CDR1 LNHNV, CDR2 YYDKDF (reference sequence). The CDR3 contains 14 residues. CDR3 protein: CATSRDRTPSELFF. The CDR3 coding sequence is TGTGCCACCAGCAGAGACAGGACTCCAAGCGAGCTGTTTTTT.

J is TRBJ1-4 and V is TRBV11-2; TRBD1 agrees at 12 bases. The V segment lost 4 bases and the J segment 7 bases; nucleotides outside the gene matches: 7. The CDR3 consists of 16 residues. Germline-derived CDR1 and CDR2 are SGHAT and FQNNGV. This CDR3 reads CASSYRGGQGAEKLFF. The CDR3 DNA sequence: TGTGCCAGCAGCTATCGTGGGGGACAGGGGGCTGAAAAACTGTTTTTT.

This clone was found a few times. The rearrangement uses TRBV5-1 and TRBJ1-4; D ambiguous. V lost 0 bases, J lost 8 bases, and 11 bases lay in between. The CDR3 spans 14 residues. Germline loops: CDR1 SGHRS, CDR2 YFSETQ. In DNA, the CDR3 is TGCGCCAGCAGCTTGGTGGAGGGAGGCGAAAAACTGTTTTTT. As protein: CASSLVEGGEKLFF.

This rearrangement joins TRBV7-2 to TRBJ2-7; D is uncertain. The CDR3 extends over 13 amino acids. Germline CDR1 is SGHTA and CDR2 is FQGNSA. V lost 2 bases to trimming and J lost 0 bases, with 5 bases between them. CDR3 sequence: CASSLTPSYEQYV. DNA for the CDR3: TGTGCCAGCAGCTTAACACCCTCCTACGAGCAGTACGTC.

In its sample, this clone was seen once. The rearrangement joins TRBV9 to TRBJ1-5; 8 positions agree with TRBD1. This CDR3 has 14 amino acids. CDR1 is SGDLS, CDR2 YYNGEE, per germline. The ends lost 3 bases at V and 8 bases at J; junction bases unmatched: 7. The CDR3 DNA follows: TGTGCCAGCAGCGCCACAGGGGGGGTGGAGCCCCAGCATTTT. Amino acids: CASSATGGVEPQHF. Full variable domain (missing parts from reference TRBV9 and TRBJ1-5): DSGVTQTPKHLITATGQRVTLRCSPRSGDLSVYWYQQSLDQGLQFLIQYYNGEERAKGNILERFSAQQFPDLHSELNLSSLELGDSALYFCASSATGGVEPQHFGDGTRLSIL.

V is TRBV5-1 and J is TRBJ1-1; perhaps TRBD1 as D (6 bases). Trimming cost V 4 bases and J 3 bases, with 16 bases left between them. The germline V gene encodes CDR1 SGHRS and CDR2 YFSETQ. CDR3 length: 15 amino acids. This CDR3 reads CASSRNGGADTEAFF. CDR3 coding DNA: TGCGCCAGCAGCCGTAACGGGGGGGCGGACACTGAAGCTTTCTTT.

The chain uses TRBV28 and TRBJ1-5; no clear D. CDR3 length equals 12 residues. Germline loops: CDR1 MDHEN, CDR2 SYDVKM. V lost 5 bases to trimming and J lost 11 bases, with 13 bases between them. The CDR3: CASSLPGRAQHF. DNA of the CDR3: TGTGCCAGCAGTCTCCCCGGCCGGGCCCAGCATTTT.

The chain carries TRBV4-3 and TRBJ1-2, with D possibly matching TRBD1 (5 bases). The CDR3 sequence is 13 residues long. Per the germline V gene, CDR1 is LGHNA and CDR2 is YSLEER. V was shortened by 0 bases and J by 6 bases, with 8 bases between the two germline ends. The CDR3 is CASSQEGLDGYTF. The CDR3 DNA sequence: TGCGCCAGCAGCCAAGAGGGACTTGATGGCTACACCTTC.

CDR3 loop: CASTSGGLYNEQFF. Written as DNA, the CDR3 is TGTGCCAGCACTAGCGGGGGCCTCTACAATGAGCAGTTCTTC. The rearrangement joins TRBV27 to TRBJ2-1; the match to TRBD2 covers 10 bases. CDR1 is MNHEY, CDR2 SMNVEV, per germline (reference sequence). The junction had 3 bases not matched to a gene; V was cut back by 7 bases and J by 3 bases. The length of the CDR3 is 14 residues.

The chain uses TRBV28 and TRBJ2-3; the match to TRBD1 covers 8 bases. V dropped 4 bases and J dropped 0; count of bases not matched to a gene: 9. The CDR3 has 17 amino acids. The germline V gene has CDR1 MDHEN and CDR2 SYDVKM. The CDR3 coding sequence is TGTGCCAGCAGTTCCCAATGGACAGGGCGGAGCACAGATACGCAGTATTTT. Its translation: CASSSQWTGRSTDTQYF. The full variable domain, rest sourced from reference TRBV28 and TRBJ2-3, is DVKVTQSSRYLVKRTGEKVFLECVQDMDHENMFWYRQDPGLGLRLIYFSYDVKMKEKGDIPEGYSVSREKKERFSLILESASTNQTSMYLCASSSQWTGRSTDTQYFGPGTRLTVL.

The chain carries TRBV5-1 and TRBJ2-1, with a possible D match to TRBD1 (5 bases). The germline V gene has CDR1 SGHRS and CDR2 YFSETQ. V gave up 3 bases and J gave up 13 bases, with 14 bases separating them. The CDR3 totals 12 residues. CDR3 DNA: TGCGCCAGCAGCTCAGTCTCGACAGCTCAGTTCTTC. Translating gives CASSSVSTAQFF.

The CDR3 reads CASSLLAVQETQYF. CDR3 DNA: TGTGCCAGCAGCTTATTAGCGGTCCAAGAGACCCAGTACTTC. This chain joins TRBV7-9 and TRBJ2-5; D possibly corresponds to TRBD2 (6 bases). This CDR3 contains 14 residues. The ends were cut back, 2 bases at V and 1 base at J, with 8 bases in the middle. Germline assignment: CDR1 SEHNR and CDR2 FQNEAQ (reference sequence).

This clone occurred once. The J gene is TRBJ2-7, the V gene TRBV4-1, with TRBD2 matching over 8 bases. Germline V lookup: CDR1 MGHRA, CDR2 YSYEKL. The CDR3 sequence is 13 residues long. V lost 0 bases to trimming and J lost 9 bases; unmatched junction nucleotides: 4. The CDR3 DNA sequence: TGCGCCAGCAGCCAAGAAATCGCGGGGGGGCAGTACGTC. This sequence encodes CASSQEIAGGQYV.

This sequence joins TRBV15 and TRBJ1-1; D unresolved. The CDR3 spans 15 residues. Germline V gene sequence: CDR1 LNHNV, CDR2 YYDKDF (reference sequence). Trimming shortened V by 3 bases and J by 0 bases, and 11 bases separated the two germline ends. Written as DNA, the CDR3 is TGTGCCACCAGCAGGGAACAGACAATGAACACTGAAGCTTTCTTT. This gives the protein CATSREQTMNTEAFF.

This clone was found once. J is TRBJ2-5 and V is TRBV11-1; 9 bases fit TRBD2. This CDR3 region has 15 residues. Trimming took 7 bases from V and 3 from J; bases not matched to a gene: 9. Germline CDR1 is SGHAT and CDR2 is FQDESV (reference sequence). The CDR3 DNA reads TGTGCCAGCAACGGGGCGGGGGGGCCCAAAGAGACCCAGTACTTC. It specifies CASNGAGGPKETQYF.

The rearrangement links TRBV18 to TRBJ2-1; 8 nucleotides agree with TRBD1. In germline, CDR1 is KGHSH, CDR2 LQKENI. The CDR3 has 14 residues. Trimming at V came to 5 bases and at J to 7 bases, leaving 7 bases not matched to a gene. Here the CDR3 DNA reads TGTGCCAGCTCAGGGGACAGGAACAATAATGAGCAGTTCTTC. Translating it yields CASSGDRNNNEQFF.